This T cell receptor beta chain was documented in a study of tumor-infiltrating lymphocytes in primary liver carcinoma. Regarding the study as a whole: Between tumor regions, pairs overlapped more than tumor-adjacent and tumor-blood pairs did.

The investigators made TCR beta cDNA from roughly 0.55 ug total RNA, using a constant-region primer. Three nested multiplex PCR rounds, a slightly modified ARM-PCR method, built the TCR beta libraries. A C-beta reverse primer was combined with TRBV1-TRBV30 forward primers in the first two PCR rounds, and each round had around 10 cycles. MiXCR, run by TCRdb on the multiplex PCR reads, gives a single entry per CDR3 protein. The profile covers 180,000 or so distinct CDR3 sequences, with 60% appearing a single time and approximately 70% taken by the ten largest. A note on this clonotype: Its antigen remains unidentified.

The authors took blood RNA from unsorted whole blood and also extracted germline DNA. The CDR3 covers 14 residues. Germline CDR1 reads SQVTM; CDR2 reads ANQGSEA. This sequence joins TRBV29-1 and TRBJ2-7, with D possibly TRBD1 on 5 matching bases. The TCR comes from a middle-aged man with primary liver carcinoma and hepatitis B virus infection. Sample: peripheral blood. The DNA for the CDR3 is TGCAGAGTGCAGGGTGGTAGGGCCCGTTACGAGCAGTACTTC. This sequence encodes CRVQGGRARYEQYF.